This TCR beta chain was captured by sequencing in a study of CD8 T cells in ankylosing spondylitis. TCRdb processed the 5' RACE reads anew with MiXCR; each CDR3 protein has one entry. The data hold under 950,000 distinct CDR3 sequences, with about 20% observed a single time. General study points: Ankylosing spondylitis blood appeared to carry a characteristic TCR beta motif of roughly eight highly homologous variants. Significant enrichment of disease-linked clones was reported in matched ankylosing spondylitis synovial fluid. Relatively scarce in peripheral blood, disease-linked clones were CD8+. Earlier literature documents some of the motif variants in reactive arthritis synovial fluid and blood.

This clonotype was observed a handful of times. Antigen specificity is unknown. The junction had 4 bases not matched to a gene; V was cut back by 0 bases and J by 6 bases. This CDR3 region has 15 residues. Per germline, CDR1 MGHDK and CDR2 SYGVNS. The sequencing sample was made of blood, either unsorted or a sorted T cell fraction (not recorded which). The V and J genes are TRBV25-1 and TRBJ2-7; 11 nucleotides agree with TRBD1. The TCR was taken from a male donor with ankylosing spondylitis. CDR3 protein: CASSEYGTGGAEQYF. In DNA, the CDR3 is TGTGCCAGCAGTGAATATGGGACAGGGGGGGCCGAGCAGTACTTC.